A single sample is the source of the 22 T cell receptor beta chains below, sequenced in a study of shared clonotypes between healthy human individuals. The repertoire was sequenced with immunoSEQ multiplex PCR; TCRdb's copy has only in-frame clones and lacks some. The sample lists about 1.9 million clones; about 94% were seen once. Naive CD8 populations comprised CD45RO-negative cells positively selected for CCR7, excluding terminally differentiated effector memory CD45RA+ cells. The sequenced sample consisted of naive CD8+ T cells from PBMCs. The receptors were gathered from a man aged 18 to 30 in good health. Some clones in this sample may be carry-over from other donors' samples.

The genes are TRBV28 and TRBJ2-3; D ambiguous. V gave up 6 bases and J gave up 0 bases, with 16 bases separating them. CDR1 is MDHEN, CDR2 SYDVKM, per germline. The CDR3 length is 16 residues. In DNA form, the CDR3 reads TGTGCCAGCAGCCCCATAGATGCACGTAGCACAGATACGCAGTATTTT. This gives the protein CASSPIDARSTDTQYF.

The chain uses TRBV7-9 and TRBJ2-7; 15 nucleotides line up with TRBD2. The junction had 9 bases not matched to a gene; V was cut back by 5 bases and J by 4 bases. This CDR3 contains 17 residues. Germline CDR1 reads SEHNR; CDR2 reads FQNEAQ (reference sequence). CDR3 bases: TGTGCCAGCAGCCCAAGGACTAGCGGGAGGGCCGGTTACGAGCAGTACTTC. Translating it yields CASSPRTSGRAGYEQYF.

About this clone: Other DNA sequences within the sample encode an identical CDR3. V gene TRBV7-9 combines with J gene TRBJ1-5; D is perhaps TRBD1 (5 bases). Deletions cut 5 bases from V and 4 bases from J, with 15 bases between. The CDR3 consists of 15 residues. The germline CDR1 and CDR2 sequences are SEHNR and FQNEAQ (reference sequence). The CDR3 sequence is CASSLGTGRNQPQHF. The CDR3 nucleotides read TGTGCCAGCAGCCTAGGGACGGGAAGAAATCAGCCCCAGCATTTT.

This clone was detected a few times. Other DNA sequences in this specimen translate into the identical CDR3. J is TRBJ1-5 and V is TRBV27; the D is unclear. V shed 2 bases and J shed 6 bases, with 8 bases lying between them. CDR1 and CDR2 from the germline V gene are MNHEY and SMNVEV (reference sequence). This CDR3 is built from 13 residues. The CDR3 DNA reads TGTGCCAGCAGTTTAAGGGCCGGTCAGCCCCAGCATTTT. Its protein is CASSLRAGQPQHF.

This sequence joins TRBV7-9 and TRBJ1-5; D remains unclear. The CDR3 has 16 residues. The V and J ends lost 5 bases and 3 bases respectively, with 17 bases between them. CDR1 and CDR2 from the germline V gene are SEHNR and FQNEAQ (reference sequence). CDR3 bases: TGTGCCAGCAGCCCCCCTCGGACGGACTCCAATCAGCCCCAGCATTTT. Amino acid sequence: CASSPPRTDSNQPQHF. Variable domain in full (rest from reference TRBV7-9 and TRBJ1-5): DTGVSQNPRHKITKRGQNVTFRCDPISEHNRLYWYRQTLGQGPEFLTYFQNEAQLEKSRLLSDRFSAERPKGSFSTLEIQRTEQGDSAMYLCASSPPRTDSNQPQHFGDGTRLSIL.

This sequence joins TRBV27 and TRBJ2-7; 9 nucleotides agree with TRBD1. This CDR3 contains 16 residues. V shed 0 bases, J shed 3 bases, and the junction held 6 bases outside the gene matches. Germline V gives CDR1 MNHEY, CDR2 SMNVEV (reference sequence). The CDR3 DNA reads TGTGCCAGCAGTTTATCAGGGACAGGGTATTTCTACGAGCAGTACTTC. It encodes CASSLSGTGYFYEQYF.

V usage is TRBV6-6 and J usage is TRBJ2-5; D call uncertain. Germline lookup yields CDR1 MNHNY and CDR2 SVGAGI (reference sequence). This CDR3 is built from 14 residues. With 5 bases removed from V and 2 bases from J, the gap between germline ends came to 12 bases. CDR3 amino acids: CASSRRAIQETQYF. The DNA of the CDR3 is TGTGCCAGCAGTAGACGGGCAATACAAGAGACCCAGTACTTC.

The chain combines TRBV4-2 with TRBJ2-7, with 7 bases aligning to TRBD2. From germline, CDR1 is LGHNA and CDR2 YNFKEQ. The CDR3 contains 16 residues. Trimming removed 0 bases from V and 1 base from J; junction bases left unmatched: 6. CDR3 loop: CASSQEPGRVSYEQYF. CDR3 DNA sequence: TGTGCCAGCAGCCAAGAGCCGGGGAGGGTTTCCTACGAGCAGTACTTC.

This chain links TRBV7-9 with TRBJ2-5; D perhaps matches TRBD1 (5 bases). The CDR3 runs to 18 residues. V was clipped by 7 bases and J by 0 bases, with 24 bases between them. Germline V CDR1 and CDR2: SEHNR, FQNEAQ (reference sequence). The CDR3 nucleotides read TGTGCCAGCATCAGTTTAGGGGATAGCCTTCTGTACCAAGAGACCCAGTACTTC. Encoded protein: CASISLGDSLLYQETQYF.

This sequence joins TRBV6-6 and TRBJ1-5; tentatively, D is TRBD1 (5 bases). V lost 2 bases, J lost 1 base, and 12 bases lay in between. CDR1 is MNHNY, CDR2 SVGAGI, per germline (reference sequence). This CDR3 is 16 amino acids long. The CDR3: CASSYTTRDSNQPQHF. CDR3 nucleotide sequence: TGTGCCAGCAGTTACACCACACGGGACAGCAATCAGCCCCAGCATTTT.

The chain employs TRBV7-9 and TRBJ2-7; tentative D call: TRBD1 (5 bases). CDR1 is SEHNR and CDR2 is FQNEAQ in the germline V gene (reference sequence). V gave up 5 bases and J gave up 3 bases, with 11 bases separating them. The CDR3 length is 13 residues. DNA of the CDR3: TGTGCCAGCAGCGAGACAGAGAGCTACGAGCAGTACTTC. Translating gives CASSETESYEQYF.

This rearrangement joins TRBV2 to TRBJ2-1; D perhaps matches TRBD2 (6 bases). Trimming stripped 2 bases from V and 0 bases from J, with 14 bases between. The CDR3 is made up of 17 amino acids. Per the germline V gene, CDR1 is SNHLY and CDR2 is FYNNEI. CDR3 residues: CASSESTSSASYNEQFF. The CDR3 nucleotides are TGTGCCAGCAGTGAATCGACCTCTAGCGCCTCCTACAATGAGCAGTTCTTC.

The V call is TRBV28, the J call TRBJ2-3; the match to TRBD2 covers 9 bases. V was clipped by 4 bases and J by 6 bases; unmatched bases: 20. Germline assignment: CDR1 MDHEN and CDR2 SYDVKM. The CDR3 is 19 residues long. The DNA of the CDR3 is TGTGCCAGCAGTTCCGGGACTAGCACCACTCCTATTGGTGGGGATACGCAGTATTTT. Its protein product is CASSSGTSTTPIGGDTQYF.

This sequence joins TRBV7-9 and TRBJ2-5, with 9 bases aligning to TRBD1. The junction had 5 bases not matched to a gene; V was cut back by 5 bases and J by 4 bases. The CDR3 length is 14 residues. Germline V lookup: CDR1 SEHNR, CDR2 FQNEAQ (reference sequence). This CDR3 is CASSRQGGIETQYF. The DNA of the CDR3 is TGTGCCAGCAGCCGACAGGGGGGGATAGAGACCCAGTACTTC.

The CDR3 sequence is CASSWGTGMITEAFF. CDR3 nucleotides: TGTGCCAGCAGCTGGGGGACAGGGATGATCACTGAAGCTTTCTTT. The J gene is TRBJ1-1, the V gene TRBV5-4; TRBD1 agrees at 9 bases. CDR1 and CDR2 (germline): SGHNT, YYREEE (reference sequence). The CDR3 spans 15 residues. The trim removed 3 bases at V and 4 bases at J, leaving 7 bases unmatched. Full variable domain (outside the CDR3, taken from reference TRBV5-4 and TRBJ1-1): ETGVTQSPTHLIKTRGQQVTLRCSSQSGHNTVSWYQQALGQGPQFIFQYYREEENGRGNFPPRFSGLQFPNYSSELNVNALELDDSALYLCASSWGTGMITEAFFGQGTRLTVV.

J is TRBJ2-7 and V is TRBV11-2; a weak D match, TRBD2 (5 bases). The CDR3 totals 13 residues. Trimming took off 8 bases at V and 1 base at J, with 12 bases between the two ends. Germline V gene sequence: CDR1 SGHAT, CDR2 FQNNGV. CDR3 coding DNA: TGTGCCAGCGCAAGAGGGCTTTCCTACGAGCAGTACTTC. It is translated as CASARGLSYEQYF.

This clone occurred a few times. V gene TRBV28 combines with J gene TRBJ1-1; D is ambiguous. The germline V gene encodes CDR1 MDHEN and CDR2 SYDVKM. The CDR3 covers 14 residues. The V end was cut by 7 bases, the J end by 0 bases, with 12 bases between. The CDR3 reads CASNPVGMNTEAFF. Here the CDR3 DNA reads TGTGCCAGCAACCCCGTAGGGATGAACACTGAAGCTTTCTTT.

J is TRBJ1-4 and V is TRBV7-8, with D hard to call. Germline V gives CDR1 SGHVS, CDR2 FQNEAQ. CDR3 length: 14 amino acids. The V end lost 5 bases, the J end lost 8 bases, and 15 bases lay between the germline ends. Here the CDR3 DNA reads TGTGCCAGCAGCCCAACCAGGAGTGACGAAAAACTGTTTTTT. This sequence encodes CASSPTRSDEKLFF.

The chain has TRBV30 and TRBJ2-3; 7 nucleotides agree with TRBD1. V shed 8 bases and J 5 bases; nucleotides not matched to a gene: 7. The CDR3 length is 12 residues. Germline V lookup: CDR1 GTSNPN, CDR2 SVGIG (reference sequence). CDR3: CARGGEIDTQYF. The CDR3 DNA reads TGTGCCAGAGGGGGCGAGATAGATACGCAGTATTTT.

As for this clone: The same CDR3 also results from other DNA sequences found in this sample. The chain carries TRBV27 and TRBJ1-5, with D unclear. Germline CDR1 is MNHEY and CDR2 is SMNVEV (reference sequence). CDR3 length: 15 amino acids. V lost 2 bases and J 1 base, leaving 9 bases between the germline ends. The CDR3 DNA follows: TGTGCCAGCAGTTTAGCGGGCGAAAGCAATCAGCCCCAGCATTTT. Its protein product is CASSLAGESNQPQHF.

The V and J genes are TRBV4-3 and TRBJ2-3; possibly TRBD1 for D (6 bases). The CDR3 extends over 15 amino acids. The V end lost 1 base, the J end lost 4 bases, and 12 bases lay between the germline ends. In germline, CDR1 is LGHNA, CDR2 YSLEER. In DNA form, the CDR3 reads TGCGCCAGCAGCCAAGCTGGCCAGGGGCCAGATACGCAGTATTTT. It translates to CASSQAGQGPDTQYF.

The CDR3 reads CSVAEGYNEQFF. The CDR3 bases are TGCAGCGTTGCGGAGGGGTACAATGAGCAGTTCTTC. This sequence joins TRBV29-1 and TRBJ2-1, with a tentative D call TRBD2 (6 bases). This CDR3 contains 12 residues. Germline values: CDR1 SQVTM, CDR2 ANQGSEA. The V end was cut by 4 bases, the J end by 4 bases, with 8 bases between.